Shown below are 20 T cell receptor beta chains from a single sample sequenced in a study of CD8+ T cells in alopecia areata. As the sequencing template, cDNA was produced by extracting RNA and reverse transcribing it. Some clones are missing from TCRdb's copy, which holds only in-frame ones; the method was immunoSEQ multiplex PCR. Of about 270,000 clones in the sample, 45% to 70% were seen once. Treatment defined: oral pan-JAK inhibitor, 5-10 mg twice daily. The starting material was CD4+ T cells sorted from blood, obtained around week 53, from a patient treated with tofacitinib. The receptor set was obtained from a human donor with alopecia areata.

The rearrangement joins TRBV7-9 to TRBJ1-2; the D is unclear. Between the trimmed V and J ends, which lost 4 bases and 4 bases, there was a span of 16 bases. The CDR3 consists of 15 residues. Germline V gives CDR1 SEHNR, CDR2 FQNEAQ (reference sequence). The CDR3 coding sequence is TGTGCCAGCAGCTCCCCGAGGAGGAGTCTCTATGGCTACACCTTC. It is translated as CASSSPRRSLYGYTF.

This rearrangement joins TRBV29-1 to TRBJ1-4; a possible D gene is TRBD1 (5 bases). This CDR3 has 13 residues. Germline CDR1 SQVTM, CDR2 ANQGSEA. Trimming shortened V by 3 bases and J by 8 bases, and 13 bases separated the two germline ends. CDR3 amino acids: CSVEGEGWEKLFF. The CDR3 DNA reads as TGCAGCGTTGAGGGGGAAGGTTGGGAAAAACTGTTTTTT.

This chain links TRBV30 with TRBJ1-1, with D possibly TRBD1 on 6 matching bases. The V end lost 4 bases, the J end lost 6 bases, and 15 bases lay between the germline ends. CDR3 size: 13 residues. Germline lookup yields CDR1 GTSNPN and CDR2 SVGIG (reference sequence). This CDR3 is CAWKLQGKPEAFF. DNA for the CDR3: TGTGCCTGGAAACTCCAGGGGAAGCCTGAAGCTTTCTTT.

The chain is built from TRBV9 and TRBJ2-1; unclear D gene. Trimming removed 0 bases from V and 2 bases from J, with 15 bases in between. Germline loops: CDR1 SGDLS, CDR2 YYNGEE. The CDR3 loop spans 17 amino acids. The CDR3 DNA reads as TGTGCCAGCAGCGTAGTCGGGCTTAGCTATGCCTACAATGAGCAGTTCTTC. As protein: CASSVVGLSYAYNEQFF.

CDR3 in amino acids: CSGGTSGGQSPGELFF. CDR3 nucleotide sequence: TGCAGCGGGGGGACTAGCGGGGGACAGTCCCCCGGGGAGCTGTTTTTT. The genes are TRBV29-1 and TRBJ2-2; TRBD2 matches 14 bases. V was clipped by 7 bases and J by 6 bases; unmatched bases: 10. The CDR3 is made up of 16 amino acids. The V gene's germline CDR1 is SQVTM and CDR2 ANQGSEA.

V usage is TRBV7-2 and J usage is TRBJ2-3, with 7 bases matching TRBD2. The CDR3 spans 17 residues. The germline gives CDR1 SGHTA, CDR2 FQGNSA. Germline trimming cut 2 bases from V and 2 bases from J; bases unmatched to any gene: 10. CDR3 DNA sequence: TGTGCCAGCAGCTTATATCGTCTAGCGGCGGCCACAGATACGCAGTATTTT. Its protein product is CASSLYRLAAATDTQYF.

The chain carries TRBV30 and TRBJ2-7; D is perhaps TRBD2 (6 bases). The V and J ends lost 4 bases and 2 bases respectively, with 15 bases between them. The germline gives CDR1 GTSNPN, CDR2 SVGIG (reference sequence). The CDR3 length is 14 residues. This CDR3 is CAWTLGGLPYEQYF. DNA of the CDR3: TGTGCCTGGACCTTAGGAGGGTTACCCTACGAGCAGTACTTC. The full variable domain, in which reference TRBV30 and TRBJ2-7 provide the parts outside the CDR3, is SQTIHQWPATLVQPVGSPLSLECTVEGTSNPNLYWYRQAAGRGLQLLFYSVGIGQISSEVPQNLSASRPQDRQFILSSKKLLLSDSGFYLCAWTLGGLPYEQYFGPGTRLTVT.

The CDR3 protein is CASSFQDTQYF. The CDR3 DNA follows: TGCGCCAGCAGCTTCCAAGATACGCAGTATTTT. The genes are TRBV5-1 and TRBJ2-3; D uncertain. This CDR3 is 11 amino acids long. Germline CDR1 reads SGHRS; CDR2 reads YFSETQ. Trimming removed 2 bases at V and 5 bases at J, with 3 bases between.

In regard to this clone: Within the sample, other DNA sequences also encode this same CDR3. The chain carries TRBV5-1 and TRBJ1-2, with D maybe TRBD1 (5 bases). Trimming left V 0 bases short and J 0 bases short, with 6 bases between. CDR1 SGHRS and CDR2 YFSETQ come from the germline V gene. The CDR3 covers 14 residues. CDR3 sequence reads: CASSLDRSNYGYTF. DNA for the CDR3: TGCGCCAGCAGCTTGGACAGGTCTAACTATGGCTACACCTTC.

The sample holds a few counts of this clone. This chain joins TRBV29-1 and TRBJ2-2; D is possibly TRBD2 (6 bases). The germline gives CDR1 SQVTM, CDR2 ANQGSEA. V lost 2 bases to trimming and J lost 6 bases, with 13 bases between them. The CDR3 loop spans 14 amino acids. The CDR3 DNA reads TGCAGCGTTGAACCCCGGGGGACCTCCGGGGAGCTGTTTTTT. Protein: CSVEPRGTSGELFF.

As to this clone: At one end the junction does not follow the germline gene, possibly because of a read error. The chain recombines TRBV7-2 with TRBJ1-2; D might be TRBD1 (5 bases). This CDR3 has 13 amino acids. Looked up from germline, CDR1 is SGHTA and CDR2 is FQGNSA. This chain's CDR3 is CASSLVGTYLLGF. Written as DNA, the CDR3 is TGTGCCAGCAGCTTAGTGGGGACTTACCTTCTGGGTTTC. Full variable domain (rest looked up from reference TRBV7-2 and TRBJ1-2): GAGVSQSPSNKVTEKGKDVELRCDPISGHTALYWYRQSLGQGLEFLIYFQGNSAPDKSGLPSDRFSAERTGGSVSTLTIQRTQQEDSAVYLCASSLVGTYLLGFGSGTRLTVV.

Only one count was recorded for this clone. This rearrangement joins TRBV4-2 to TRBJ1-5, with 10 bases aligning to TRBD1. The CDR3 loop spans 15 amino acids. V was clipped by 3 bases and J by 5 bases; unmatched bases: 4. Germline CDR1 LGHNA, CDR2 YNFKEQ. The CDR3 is CASSQDGQGDQPQHF. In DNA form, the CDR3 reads TGTGCCAGCAGCCAGGACGGACAGGGGGATCAGCCCCAGCATTTT.

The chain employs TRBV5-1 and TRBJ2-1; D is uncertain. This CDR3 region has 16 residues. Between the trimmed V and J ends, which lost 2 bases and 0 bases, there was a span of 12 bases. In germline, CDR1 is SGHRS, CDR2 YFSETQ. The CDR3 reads CASSFLGKSSYNEQFF. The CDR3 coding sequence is TGCGCCAGCAGCTTCTTAGGGAAAAGCTCCTACAATGAGCAGTTCTTC.

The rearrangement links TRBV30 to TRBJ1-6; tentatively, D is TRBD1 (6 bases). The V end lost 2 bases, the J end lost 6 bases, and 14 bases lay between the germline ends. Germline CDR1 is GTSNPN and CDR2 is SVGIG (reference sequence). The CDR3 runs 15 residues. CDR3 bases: TGTGCCTGGAGTATAAGGACAGCCTCTAATTCACCCCTCCACTTT. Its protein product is CAWSIRTASNSPLHF.

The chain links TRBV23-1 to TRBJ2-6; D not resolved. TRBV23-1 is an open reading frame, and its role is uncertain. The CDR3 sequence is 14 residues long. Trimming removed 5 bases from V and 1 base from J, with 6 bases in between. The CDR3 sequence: CASSGGSGANVLTF. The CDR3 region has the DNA TGCGCCAGCAGTGGCGGATCTGGGGCCAACGTCCTGACTTTC.

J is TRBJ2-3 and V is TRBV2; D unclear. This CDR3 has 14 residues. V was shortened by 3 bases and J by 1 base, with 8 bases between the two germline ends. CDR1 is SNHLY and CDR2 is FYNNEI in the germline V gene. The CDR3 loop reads CASSDTGRTDTQYF. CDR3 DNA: TGTGCCAGCAGTGACACTGGGCGCACAGATACGCAGTATTTT.

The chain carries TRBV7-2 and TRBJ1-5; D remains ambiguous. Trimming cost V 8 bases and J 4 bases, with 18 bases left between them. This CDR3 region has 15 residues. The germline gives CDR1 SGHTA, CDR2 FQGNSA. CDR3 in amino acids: CASGPPHSLNQPQHF. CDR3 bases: TGTGCCAGCGGACCCCCGCACAGCCTTAATCAGCCCCAGCATTTT.

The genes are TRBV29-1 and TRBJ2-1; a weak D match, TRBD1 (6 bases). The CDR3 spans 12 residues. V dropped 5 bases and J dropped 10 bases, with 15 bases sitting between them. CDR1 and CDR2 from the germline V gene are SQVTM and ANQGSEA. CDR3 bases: TGCAGCGTTACGCCGGGACACCAGGAGCAGTTCTTC. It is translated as CSVTPGHQEQFF.

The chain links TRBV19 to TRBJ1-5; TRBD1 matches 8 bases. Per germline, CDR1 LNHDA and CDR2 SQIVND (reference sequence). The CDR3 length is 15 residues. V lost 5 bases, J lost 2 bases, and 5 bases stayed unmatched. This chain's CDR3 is CASSEDRDGNQPQHF. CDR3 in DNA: TGTGCCAGTAGTGAGGACAGGGATGGCAATCAGCCCCAGCATTTT.

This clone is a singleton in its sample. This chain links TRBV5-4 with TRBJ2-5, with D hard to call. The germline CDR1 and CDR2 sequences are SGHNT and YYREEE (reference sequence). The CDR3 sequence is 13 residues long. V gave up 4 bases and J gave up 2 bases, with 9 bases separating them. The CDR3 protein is CASSPAGQETQYF. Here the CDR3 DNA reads TGTGCCAGCAGCCCGGCTGGGCAAGAGACCCAGTACTTC.